The next 5 T cell receptor beta chains were all read from a single sample in a study of T cells after posttransplantation cyclophosphamide. Measured with immunoSEQ multiplex PCR; TCRdb has only the in-frame clones, and not every one. The sample lists roughly 34,000 clones, none appearing once, the ten largest making up about 4.9%. Sequencing was performed on PBMCs. Receptors were obtained from a woman aged 25 to 39 in good health and a related stem cell transplant donor.

This clone was counted ten times or more. The chain employs TRBV12-3 or TRBV12-4 and TRBJ1-1, with D perhaps TRBD1 (5 bases). Trimming took 6 bases from V and 8 from J, leaving 19 bases between them. The CDR3 consists of 14 residues. In DNA, the CDR3 is TGTGCCAGCAGCCCTCCGGGCAGGGAGAGAGAAGCTTTCTTT. The encoded protein is CASSPPGREREAFF.

This clone was seen ten or more times. This chain links TRBV7-6 with TRBJ1-1; 8 bases agree with TRBD1. CDR1 SGHVS and CDR2 FNYEAQ come from the germline V gene. CDR3 length: 16 amino acids. Unmatched junction bases numbered 4, after V lost 1 base and J lost 0 bases. The CDR3 DNA is TGTGCCAGCAGCTTAGAAGGGACAGGAATGAACACTGAAGCTTTCTTT. Protein product: CASSLEGTGMNTEAFF. The whole variable domain, remainder taken from reference TRBV7-6 and TRBJ1-1, is GAGVSQSPRYKVTKRGQDVALRCDPISGHVSLYWYRQALGQGPEFLTYFNYEAQQDKSGLPNDRFSAERPEGSISTLTIQRTEQRDSAMYRCASSLEGTGMNTEAFFGQGTRLTVV.

This clone was seen repeatedly, ten times or more. The chain combines TRBV6-1 with TRBJ2-3; 7 nucleotides line up with TRBD1. The V segment lost 5 bases and the J segment 1 base; nucleotides outside the gene matches: 3. The length of the CDR3 is 14 residues. Germline V lookup: CDR1 MNHNS, CDR2 SASEGT. CDR3 bases: TGTGCCAGCAGTATAGGGACAGGCACAGATACGCAGTATTTT. This codes for CASSIGTGTDTQYF.

This clone has just a few counts. This chain uses TRBV7-9 with TRBJ2-5, with TRBD1 matching 10 bases. Germline V lookup: CDR1 SEHNR, CDR2 FQNEAQ (reference sequence). Germline trimming cut 5 bases from V and 6 bases from J; bases unmatched to any gene: 9. This CDR3 contains 15 residues. CDR3 region: CASSPTTGGAKTQYF. The CDR3 DNA reads TGTGCCAGCAGCCCAACGACAGGGGGCGCGAAGACCCAGTACTTC.

This clone was seen many times. The CDR3, as DNA: TGTGCCAGCAGCTTAAACAGGGGAACGGACTACACCTTC. It is translated as CASSLNRGTDYTF. The chain has TRBV7-2 and TRBJ1-2; 7 nucleotides line up with TRBD1. Germline values: CDR1 SGHTA, CDR2 FQGNSA. The CDR3 is made up of 13 amino acids. V was clipped by 2 bases and J by 10 bases; unmatched bases: 7.